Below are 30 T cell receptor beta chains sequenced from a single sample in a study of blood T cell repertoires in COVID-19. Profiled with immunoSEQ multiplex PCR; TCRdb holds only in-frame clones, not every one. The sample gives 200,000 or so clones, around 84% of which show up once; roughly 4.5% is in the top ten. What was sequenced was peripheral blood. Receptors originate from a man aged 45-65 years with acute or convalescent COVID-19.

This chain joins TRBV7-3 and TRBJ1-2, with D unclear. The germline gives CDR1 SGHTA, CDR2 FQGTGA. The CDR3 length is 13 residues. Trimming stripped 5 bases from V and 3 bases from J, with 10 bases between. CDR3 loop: CASSPDGDYGYTF. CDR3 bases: TGTGCCAGCAGCCCGGACGGGGACTATGGCTACACCTTC.

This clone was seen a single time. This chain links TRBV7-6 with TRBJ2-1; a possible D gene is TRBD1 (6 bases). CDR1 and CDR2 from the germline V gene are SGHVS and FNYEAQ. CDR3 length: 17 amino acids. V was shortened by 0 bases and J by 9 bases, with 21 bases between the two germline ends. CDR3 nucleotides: TGTGCCAGCAGCTTAGCGCAGATACAGGGTAAAAACAGTGAGCAGTTCTTC. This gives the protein CASSLAQIQGKNSEQFF.

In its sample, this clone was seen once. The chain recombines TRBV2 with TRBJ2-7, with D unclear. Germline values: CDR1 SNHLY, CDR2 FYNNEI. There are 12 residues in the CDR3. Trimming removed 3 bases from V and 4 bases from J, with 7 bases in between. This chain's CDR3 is CASSEWSYEQYF. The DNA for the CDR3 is TGTGCCAGCAGTGAGTGGAGTTACGAGCAGTACTTC.

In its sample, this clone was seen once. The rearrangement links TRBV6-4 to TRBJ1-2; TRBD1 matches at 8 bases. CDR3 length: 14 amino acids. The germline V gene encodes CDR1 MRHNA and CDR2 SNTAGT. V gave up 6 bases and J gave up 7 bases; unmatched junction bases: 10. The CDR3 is CASREQTGAGGYTF. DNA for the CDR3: TGTGCCAGCAGAGAACAGACAGGGGCGGGTGGCTACACCTTC.

The DNA of the CDR3 is TGTGCCAGCAGCTTGGAGAGGAGCTCTGGGGCCAACGTCCTGACTTTC. It encodes CASSLERSSGANVLTF. This chain links TRBV5-6 with TRBJ2-6; no reliable D call. The CDR3 contains 16 residues. The germline CDR1 and CDR2 sequences are SGHDT and YYEEEE. The V and J ends lost 0 bases and 0 bases respectively, with 7 bases between them.

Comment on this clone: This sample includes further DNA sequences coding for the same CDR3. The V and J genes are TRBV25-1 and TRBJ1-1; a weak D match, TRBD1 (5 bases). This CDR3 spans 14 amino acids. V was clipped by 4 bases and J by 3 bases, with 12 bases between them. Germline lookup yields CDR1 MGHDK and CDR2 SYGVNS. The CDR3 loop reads CASSGPGGYTEAFF. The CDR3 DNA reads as TGTGCCAGCAGTGGCCCTGGGGGGTACACTGAAGCTTTCTTT. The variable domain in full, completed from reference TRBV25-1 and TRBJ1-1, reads EADIYQTPRYLVIGTGKKITLECSQTMGHDKMYWYQQDPGMELHLIHYSYGVNSTEKGDLSSESTVSRIRTEHFPLTLESARPSHTSQYLCASSGPGGYTEAFFGQGTRLTVV.

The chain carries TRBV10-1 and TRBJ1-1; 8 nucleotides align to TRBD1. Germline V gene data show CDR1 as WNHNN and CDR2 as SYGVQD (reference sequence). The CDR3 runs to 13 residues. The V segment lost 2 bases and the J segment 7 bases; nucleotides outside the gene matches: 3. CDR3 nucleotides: TGCGCCAGCAGTGAGGGACAGGGCTTTGAAGCTTTCTTT. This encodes CASSEGQGFEAFF.

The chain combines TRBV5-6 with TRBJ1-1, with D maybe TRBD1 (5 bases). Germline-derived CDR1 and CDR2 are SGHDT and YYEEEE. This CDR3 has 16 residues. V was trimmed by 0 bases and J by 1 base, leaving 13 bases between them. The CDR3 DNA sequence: TGTGCCAGCAGCTTGGAGGGCAGGGTGTGGAACACTGAAGCTTTCTTT. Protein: CASSLEGRVWNTEAFF.

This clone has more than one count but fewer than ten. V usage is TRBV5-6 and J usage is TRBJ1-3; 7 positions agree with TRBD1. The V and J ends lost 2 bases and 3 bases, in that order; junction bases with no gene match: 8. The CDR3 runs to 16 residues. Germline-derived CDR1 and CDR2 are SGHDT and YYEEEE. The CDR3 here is CASSFLGGASGNTIYF. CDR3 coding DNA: TGTGCCAGCAGCTTCTTAGGGGGCGCGAGTGGAAACACCATATATTTT.

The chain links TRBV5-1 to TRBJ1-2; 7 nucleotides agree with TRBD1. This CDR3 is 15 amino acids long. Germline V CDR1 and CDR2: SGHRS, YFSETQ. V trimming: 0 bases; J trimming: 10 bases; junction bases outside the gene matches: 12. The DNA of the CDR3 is TGCGCCAGCAGCTTGGCCGAGGCAGGGGGGTTACCCTACACCTTC. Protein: CASSLAEAGGLPYTF.

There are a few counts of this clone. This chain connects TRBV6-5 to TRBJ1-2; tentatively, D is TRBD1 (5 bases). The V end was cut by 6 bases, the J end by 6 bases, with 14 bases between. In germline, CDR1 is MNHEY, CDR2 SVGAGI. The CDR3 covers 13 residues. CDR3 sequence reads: CASSLQGGHGYTF. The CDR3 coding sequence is TGTGCCAGCAGCCTTCAGGGTGGACATGGCTACACCTTC.

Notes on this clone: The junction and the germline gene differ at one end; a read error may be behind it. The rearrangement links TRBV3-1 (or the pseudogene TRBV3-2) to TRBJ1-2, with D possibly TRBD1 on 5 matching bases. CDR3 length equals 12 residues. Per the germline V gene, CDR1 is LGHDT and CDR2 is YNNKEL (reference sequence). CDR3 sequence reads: CASSQGRAGPTF. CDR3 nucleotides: TGTGCCAGCAGCCAAGGAAGGGCAGGGCCTACATTC.

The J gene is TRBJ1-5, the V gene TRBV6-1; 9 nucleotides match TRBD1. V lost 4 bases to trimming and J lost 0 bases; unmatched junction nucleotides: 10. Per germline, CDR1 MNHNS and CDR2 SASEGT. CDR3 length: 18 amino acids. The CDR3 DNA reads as TGTGCCAGCAGTGGCCCGGGACAGGGCTTATATAGCAATCAGCCCCAGCATTTT. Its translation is CASSGPGQGLYSNQPQHF.

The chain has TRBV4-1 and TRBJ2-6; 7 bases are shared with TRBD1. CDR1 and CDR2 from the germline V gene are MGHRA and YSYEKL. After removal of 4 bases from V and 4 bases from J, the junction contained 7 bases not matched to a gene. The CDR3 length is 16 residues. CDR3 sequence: CASSPRQGTGANVLTF. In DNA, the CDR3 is TGCGCCAGCAGCCCCCGACAGGGCACAGGGGCCAACGTCCTGACTTTC.

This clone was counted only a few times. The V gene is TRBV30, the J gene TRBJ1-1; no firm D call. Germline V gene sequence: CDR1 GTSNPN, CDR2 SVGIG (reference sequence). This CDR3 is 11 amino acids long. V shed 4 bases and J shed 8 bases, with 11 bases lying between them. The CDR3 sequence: CAWIIYYEAFF. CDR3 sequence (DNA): TGTGCCTGGATTATTTACTACGAAGCTTTCTTT.

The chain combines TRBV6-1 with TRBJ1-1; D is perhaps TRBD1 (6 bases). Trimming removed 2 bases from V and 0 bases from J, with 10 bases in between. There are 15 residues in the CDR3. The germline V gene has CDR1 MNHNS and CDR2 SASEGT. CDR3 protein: CASSEPGQMNTEAFF. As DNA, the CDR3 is TGTGCCAGCAGTGAACCAGGACAGATGAACACTGAAGCTTTCTTT.

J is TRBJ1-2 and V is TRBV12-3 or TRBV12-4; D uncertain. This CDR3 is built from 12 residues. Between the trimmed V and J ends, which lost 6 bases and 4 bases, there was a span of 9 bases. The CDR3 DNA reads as TGTGCCAGCAGCCCGACGGGCTATGGCTACACCTTC. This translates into CASSPTGYGYTF.

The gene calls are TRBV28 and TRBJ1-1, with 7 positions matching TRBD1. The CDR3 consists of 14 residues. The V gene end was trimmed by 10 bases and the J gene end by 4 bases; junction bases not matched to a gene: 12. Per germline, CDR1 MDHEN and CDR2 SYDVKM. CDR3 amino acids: CATFRAGGGTEAFF. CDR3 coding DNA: TGTGCCACTTTTAGAGCAGGGGGAGGCACTGAAGCTTTCTTT.

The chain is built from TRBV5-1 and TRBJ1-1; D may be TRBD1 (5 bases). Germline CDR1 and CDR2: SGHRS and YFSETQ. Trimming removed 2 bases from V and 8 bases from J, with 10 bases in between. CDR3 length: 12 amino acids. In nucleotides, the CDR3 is TGCGCCAGCAGCTTAGGGCAGGGAGAAGCTTTCTTT. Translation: CASSLGQGEAFF.

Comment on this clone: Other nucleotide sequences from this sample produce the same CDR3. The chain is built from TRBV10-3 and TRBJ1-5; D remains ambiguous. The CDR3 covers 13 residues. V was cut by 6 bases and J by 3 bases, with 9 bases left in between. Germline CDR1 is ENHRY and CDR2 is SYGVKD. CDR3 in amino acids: CAIRQALNQPQHF. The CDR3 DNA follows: TGTGCCATCAGGCAGGCCCTCAATCAGCCCCAGCATTTT.

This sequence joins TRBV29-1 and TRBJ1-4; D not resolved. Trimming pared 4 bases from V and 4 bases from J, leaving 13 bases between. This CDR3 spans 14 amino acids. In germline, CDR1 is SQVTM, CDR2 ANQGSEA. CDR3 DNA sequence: TGCAGCGTTGGGGTGGGCAGAGATAATGAAAAACTGTTTTTT. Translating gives CSVGVGRDNEKLFF.

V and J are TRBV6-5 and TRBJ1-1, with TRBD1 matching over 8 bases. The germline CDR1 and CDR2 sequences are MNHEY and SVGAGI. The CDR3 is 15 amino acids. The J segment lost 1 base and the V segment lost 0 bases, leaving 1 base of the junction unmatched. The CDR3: CASSYSGQANTEAFF. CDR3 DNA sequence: TGTGCCAGCAGTTACTCGGGACAGGCGAACACTGAAGCTTTCTTT.

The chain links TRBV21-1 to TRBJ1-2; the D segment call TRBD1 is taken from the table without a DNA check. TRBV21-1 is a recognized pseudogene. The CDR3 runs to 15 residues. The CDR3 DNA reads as TGTGCCAGCAGGGTCAAACCGGGACAGAGATATGGCTACACCTTC. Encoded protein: CASRVKPGQRYGYTF.

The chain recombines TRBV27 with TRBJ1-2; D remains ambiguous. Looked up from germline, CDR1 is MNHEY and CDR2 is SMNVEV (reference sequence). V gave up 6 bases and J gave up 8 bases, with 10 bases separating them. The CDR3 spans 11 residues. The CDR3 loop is CASRRARGYTF. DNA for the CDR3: TGTGCCAGCAGGAGGGCGCGCGGCTACACCTTC.

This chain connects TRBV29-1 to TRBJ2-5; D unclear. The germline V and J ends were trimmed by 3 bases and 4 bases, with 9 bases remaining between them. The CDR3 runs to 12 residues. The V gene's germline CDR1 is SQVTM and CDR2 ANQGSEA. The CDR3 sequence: CSVDSLGETQYF. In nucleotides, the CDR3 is TGCAGCGTTGATAGCCTTGGAGAGACCCAGTACTTC.

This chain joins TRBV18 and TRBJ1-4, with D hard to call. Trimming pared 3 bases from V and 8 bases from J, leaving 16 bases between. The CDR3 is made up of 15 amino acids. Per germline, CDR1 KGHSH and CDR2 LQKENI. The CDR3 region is CASSPWGGGKEKLFF. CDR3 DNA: TGTGCCAGCTCACCCTGGGGAGGCGGGAAGGAAAAACTGTTTTTT.

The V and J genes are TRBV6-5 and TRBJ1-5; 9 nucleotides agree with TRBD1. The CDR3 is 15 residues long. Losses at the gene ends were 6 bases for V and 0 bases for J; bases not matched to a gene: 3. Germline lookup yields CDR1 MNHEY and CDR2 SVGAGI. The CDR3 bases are TGTGCCAGCAGCCCGGACAGGGGTAGCAATCAGCCCCAGCATTTT. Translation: CASSPDRGSNQPQHF.

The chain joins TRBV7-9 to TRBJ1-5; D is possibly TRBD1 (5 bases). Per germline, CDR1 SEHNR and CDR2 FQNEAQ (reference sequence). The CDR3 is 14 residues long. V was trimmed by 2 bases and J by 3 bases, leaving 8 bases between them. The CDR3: CASSLSGNNQPQHF. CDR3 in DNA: TGTGCCAGCAGCTTATCAGGGAACAATCAGCCCCAGCATTTT.

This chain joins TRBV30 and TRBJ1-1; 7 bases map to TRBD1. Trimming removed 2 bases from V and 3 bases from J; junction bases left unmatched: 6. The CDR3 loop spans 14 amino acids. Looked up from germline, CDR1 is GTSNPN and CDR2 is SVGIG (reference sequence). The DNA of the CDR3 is TGTGCCTGGAGTATAGGGGGCTTTGACACTGAAGCTTTCTTT. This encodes CAWSIGGFDTEAFF.

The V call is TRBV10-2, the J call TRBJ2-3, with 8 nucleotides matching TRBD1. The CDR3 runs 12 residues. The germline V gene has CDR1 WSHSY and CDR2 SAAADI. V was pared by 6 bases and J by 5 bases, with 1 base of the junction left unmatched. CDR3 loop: CASRGTGDTQYF. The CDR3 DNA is TGCGCCAGCAGGGGGACAGGAGATACGCAGTATTTT.